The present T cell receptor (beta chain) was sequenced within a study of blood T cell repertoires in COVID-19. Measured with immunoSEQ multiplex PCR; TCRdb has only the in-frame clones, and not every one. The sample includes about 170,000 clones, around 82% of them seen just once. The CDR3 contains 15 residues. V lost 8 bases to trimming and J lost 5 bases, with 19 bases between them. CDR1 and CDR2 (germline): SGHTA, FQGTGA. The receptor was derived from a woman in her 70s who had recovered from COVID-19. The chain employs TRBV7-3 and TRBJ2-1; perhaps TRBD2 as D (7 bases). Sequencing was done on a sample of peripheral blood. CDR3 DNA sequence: TGTGCCAGCTCCGGGGGGCTAGCGAGCCACAATGAGCAGTTCTTC. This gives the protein CASSGGLASHNEQFF. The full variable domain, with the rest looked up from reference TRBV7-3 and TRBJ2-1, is GAGVSQTPSNKVTEKGKYVELRCDPISGHTALYWYRQSLGQGPEFLIYFQGTGAADDSGLPNDRFFAVRPEGSVSTLKIQRTERGDSAVYLCASSGGLASHNEQFFGPGTRLTVL.